A single sample gave rise to the 2 T cell receptor beta chains below, sequenced in a study of cytomegalovirus exposure and HLA in healthy donors. PCR primers comprised 60 Vbeta and 13 Jbeta primers. Data came from immunoSEQ multiplex PCR; TCRdb stores just in-frame clones and leaves some out. The data show 100,000 to 150,000 clones, about three quarters seen once. Sequencing input: PBMCs. The receptors come from a human donor in good health.

The genes are TRBV19 and TRBJ2-3, with 8 bases fitting TRBD2. V lost 5 bases to trimming and J lost 1 base; unmatched junction nucleotides: 14. The germline V gene encodes CDR1 LNHDA and CDR2 SQIVND (reference sequence). The CDR3 covers 18 residues. The CDR3 loop is CASSLLPRGAGGTDTQYF. The CDR3 DNA reads TGTGCCAGTAGTTTACTTCCCCGGGGAGCGGGAGGCACAGATACGCAGTATTTT.

Worth noting for this clone: The germline gene is not matched at one end of the junction; a read error may be the cause. This CDR3 is also generated by other DNA sequences in the sample. This chain connects TRBV5-1 to TRBJ1-2; 7 bases agree with TRBD1. This CDR3 has 15 amino acids. In germline, CDR1 is SGHRS, CDR2 YFSETQ. As DNA, the CDR3 is TGTGCCAGCAGCTTGGTAGGGGGCGAGAACTATGGCTACACCTTC. This sequence encodes CASSLVGGENYGYTF.